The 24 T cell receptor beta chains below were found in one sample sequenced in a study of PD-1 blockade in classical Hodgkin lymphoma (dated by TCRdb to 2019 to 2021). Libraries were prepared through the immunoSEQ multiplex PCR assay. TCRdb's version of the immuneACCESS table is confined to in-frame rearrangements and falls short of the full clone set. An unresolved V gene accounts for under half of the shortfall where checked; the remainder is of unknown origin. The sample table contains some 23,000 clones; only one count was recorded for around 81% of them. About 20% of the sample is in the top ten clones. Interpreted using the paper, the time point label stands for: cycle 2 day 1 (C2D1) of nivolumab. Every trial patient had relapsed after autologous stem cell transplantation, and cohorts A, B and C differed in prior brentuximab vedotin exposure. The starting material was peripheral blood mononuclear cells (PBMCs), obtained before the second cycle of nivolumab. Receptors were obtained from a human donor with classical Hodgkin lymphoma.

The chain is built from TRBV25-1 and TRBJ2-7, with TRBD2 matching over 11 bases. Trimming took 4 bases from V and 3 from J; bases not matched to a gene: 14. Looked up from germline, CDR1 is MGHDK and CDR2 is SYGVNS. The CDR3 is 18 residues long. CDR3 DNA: TGTGCCAGCAGTGCGGGACTAGCGGTCAATCAGAAGGTCTACGAGCAGTACTTC. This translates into CASSAGLAVNQKVYEQYF.

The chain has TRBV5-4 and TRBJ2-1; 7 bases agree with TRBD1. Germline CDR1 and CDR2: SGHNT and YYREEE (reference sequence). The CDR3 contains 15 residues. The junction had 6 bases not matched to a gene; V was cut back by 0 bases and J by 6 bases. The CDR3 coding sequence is TGTGCCAGCAGCTTGGAGGGGGCGCGAGCCAATGAGCAGTTCTTC. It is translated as CASSLEGARANEQFF.

As DNA, the CDR3 is TGTGCTAGTGGAGCGGACAGGGCCAGCCAGCCCCAGCATTTT. Its translation is CASGADRASQPQHF. The chain couples TRBV12-5 to TRBJ1-5; 8 positions match TRBD1. The CDR3 has 14 residues. Germline trimming cut 6 bases from V and 7 bases from J; bases unmatched to any gene: 8. Looked up from germline, CDR1 is LGHNT and CDR2 is FRNRAP.

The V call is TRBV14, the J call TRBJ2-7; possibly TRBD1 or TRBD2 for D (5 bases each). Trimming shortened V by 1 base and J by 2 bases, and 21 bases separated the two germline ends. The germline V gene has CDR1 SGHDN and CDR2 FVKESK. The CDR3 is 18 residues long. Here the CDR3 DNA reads TGTGCCAGCAGCCAAGGGATTAGAGCAGGGACGCAACCCTACGAGCAGTACTTC. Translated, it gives CASSQGIRAGTQPYEQYF.

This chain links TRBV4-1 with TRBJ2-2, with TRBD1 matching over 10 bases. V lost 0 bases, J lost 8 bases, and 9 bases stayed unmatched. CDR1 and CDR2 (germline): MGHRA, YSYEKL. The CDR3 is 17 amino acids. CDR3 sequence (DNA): TGCGCCAGCAGCCAAGATTCCGGACAGGGGGTGAGGGGGGAGCTGTTTTTT. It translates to CASSQDSGQGVRGELFF.

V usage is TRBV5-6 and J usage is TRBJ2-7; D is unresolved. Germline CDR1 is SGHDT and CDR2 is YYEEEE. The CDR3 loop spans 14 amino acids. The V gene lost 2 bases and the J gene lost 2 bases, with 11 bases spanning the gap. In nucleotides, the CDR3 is TGTGCCAGCAGCTTCTTGGGTAGACCCTACGAGCAGTACTTC. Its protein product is CASSFLGRPYEQYF.

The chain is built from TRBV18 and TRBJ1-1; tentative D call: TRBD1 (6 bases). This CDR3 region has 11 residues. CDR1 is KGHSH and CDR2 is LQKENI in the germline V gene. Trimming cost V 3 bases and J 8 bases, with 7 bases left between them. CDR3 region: CASSPGTEAFF. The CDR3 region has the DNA TGTGCCAGCTCACCCGGGACAGAAGCTTTCTTT.

The CDR3 DNA reads as TGTGCCAGCTCTCACGAGGGGGGGGCAGGCGGCTACACCTTC. This translates into CASSHEGGAGGYTF. This sequence joins TRBV4-2 and TRBJ1-2; perhaps TRBD1 as D (6 bases). Germline CDR1 is LGHNA and CDR2 is YNFKEQ. The CDR3 contains 14 residues. V was pared by 8 bases and J by 8 bases, with 21 bases between.

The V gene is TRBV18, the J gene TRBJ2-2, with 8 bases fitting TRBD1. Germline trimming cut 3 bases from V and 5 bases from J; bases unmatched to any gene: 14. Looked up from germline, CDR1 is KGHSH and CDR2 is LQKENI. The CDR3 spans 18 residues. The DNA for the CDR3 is TGTGCCAGCTCACCCCTACCCCCACAGGGGGGAAGGACCGGGGAGCTGTTTTTT. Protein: CASSPLPPQGGRTGELFF.

The CDR3 DNA sequence: TGTGCCAGCAAGGGGGAAACGCAGTATTTT. Translation gives CASKGETQYF. J is TRBJ2-3 and V is TRBV28; tentatively, D is TRBD1 (6 bases). The CDR3 consists of 10 residues. Trimming shortened V by 7 bases and J by 9 bases, and 8 bases separated the two germline ends. Germline V gene sequence: CDR1 MDHEN, CDR2 SYDVKM.

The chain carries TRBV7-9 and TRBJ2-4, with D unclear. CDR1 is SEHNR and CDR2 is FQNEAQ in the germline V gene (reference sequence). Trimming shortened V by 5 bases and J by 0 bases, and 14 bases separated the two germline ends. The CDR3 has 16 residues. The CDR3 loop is CASSITGGKAKNIQYF. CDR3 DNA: TGTGCCAGCAGCATTACTGGCGGAAAAGCCAAAAACATTCAGTACTTC.

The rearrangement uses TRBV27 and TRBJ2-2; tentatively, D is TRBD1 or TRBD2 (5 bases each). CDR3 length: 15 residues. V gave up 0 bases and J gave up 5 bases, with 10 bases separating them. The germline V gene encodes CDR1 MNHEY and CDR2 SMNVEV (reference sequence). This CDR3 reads CASSLSMRGTGELFF. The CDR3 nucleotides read TGTGCCAGCAGTTTATCCATGAGGGGTACCGGGGAGCTGTTTTTT.

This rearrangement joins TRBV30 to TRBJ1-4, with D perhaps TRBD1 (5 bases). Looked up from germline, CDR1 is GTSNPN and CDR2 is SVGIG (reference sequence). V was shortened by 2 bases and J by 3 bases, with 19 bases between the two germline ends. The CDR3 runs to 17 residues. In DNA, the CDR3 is TGTGCCTGGAGTCTCGGGACCATAGGCATTCCTAATGAAAAACTGTTTTTT. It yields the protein CAWSLGTIGIPNEKLFF. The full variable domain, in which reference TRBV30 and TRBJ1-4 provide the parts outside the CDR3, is SQTIHQWPATLVQPVGSPLSLECTVEGTSNPNLYWYRQAAGRGLQLLFYSVGIGQISSEVPQNLSASRPQDRQFILSSKKLLLSDSGFYLCAWSLGTIGIPNEKLFFGSGTQLSVL.

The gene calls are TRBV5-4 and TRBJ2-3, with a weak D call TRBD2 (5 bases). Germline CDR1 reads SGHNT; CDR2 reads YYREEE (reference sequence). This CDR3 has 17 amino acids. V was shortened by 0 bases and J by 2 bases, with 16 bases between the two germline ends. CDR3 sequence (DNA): TGTGCCAGCAGCTTGGAGTGGAGGTCCCTCTCCACAGATACGCAGTATTTT. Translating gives CASSLEWRSLSTDTQYF.

The CDR3 DNA is TGCGCCAGCAGCCAAGCCGGGAGGGCCCCCTACGAGCAGTACTTC. Its protein is CASSQAGRAPYEQYF. The chain carries TRBV4-1 and TRBJ2-7; 8 nucleotides align to TRBD2. Germline CDR1 and CDR2: MGHRA and YSYEKL. The CDR3 length is 15 residues. Germline trimming cut 1 base from V and 2 bases from J; bases unmatched to any gene: 4.

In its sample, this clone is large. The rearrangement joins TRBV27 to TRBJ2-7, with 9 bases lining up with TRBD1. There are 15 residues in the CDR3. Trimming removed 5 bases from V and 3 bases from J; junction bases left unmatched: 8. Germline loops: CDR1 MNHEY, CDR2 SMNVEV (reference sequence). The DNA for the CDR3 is TGTGCCAGCAGTCGGTACCGGGACAGGGACTACGAGCAGTACTTC. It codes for CASSRYRDRDYEQYF.

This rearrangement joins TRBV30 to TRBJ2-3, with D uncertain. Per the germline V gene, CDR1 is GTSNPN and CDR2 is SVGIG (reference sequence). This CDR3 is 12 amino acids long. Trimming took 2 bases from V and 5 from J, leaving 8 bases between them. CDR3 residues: CAWSSSGDTQYF. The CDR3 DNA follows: TGTGCCTGGAGTAGTTCAGGAGATACGCAGTATTTT. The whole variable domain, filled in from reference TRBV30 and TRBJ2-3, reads SQTIHQWPATLVQPVGSPLSLECTVEGTSNPNLYWYRQAAGRGLQLLFYSVGIGQISSEVPQNLSASRPQDRQFILSSKKLLLSDSGFYLCAWSSSGDTQYFGPGTRLTVL.

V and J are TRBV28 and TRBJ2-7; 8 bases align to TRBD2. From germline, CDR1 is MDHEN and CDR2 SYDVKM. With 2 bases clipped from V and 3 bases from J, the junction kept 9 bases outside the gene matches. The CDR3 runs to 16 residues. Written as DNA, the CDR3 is TGTGCCAGCAGTTTAGAATATTTAGCGGGAAACTACGAGCAGTACTTC. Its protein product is CASSLEYLAGNYEQYF.

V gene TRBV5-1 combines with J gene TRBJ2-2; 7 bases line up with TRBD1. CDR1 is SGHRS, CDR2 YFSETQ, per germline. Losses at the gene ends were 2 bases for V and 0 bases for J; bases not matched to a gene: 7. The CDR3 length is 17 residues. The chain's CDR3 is CASSFGLGQSNTGELFF. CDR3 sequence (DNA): TGCGCCAGCAGCTTTGGCCTGGGACAGTCGAACACCGGGGAGCTGTTTTTT.

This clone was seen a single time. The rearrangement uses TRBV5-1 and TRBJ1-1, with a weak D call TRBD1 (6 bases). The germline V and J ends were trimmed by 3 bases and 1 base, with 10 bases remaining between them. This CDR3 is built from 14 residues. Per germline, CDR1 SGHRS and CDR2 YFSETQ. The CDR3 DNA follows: TGCGCCAGCAGCTCTCTACAGGGGAACACTGAAGCTTTCTTT. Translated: CASSSLQGNTEAFF.

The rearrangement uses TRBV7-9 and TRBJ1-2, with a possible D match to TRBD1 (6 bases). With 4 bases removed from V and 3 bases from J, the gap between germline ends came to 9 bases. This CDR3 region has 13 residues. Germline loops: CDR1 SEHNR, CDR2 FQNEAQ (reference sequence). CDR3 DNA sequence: TGTGCCAGCAGCTCCCAGGGGTACTATGGCTACACCTTC. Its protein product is CASSSQGYYGYTF.

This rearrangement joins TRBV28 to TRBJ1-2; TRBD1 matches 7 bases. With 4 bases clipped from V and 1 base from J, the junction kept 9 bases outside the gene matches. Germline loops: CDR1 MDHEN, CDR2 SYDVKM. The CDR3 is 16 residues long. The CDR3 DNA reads TGTGCCAGCAGTTCCGTTAGGGACAGCTTTAACTATGGCTACACCTTC. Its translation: CASSSVRDSFNYGYTF.

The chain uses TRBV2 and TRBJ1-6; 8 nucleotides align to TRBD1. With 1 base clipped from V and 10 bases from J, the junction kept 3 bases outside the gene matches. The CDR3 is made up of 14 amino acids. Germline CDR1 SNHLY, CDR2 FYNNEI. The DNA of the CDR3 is TGTGCCAGCAGTGAAGGACAGGGGAACTCACCCCTCCACTTT. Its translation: CASSEGQGNSPLHF.

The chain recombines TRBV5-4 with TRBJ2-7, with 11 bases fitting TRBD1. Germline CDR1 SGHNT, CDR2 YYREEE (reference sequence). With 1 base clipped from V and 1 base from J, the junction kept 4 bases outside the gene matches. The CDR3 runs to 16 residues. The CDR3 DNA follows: TGTGCCAGCAGCTTGAAAGGGACAGGGGGTTCCTACGAGCAGTACTTC. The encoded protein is CASSLKGTGGSYEQYF.